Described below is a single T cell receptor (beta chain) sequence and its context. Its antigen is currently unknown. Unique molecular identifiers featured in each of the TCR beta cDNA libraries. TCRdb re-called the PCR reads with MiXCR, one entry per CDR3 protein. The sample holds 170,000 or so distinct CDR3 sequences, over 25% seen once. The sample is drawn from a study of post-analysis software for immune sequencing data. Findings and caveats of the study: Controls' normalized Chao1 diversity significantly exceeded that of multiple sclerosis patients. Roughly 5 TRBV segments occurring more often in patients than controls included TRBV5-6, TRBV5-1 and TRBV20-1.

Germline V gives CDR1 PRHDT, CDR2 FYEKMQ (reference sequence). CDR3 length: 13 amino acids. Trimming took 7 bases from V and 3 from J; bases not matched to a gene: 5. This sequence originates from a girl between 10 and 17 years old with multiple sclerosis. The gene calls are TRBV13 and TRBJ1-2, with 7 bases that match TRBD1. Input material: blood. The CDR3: CASTRQGYYGYTF. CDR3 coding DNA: TGTGCCAGCACCCGACAGGGATACTATGGCTACACCTTC.